The entry below describes one T cell receptor (beta chain). Amplification yielded TCR beta CDR3 regions, with RNA transcripts as the source. Initially, a first-round RT-PCR of the TCR CDR3 employed the HTBI primer set. TCRdb re-called the multiplex PCR reads with MiXCR, one entry per CDR3 protein. The table has 490,000 or so distinct CDR3 sequences, about 20% seen once. Germline CDR1 reads SEHNR; CDR2 reads FQNEAQ (reference sequence). This CDR3 has 16 residues. The ends lost 6 bases at V and 7 bases at J; junction bases unmatched: 13. This sample is drawn from a study of T cells in Graves' hyperthyroidism and ophthalmopathy.

Material: blood. The rearrangement links TRBV7-9 to TRBJ2-7, with 12 bases aligning to TRBD2. This clonotype was sampled from a woman in her 70s with Graves' ophthalmopathy. DNA for the CDR3: TGTGCCAGCAGTCTTGGACTAGCGGGACCCCTTATTGAGCAGTACTTC. Translated, it gives CASSLGLAGPLIEQYF. Full variable domain (outside the CDR3, taken from reference TRBV7-9 and TRBJ2-7): DTGVSQNPRHKITKRGQNVTFRCDPISEHNRLYWYRQTLGQGPEFLTYFQNEAQLEKSRLLSDRFSAERPKGSFSTLEIQRTEQGDSAMYLCASSLGLAGPLIEQYFGPGTRLTVT.